This T cell receptor (beta chain) stems from a study of blood T cell repertoires in COVID-19. About the study: T cells, B-cell-depleted T cells, or PBMCs supplied cDNA or gDNA.

Trimming pared 6 bases from V and 3 bases from J, leaving 14 bases between. Looked up from germline, CDR1 is KGHSH and CDR2 is LQKENI. This CDR3 has 15 amino acids. Authors' data handling: Amplification of reference gene primers was used by the study to estimate nucleated cell counts. The data were produced by immunoSEQ multiplex PCR, yet TCRdb's version contains in-frame clones alone and is incomplete. The DNA was the basis for D and trimming; V, J and clone size are from that table. Among approximately 89,000 clones listed, roughly 80% were seen once. The chain carries TRBV18 and TRBJ2-2, with D maybe TRBD2 (6 bases). This TCR came from a human donor in a cohort sampled during active COVID-19. Sequencing was done on a sample of peripheral blood. The CDR3 is CASSRLGRDTGELFF. CDR3 nucleotide sequence: TGTGCCAGCTCCCGACTAGGTAGAGACACCGGGGAGCTGTTTTTT. The whole variable domain, filled in from reference TRBV18 and TRBJ2-2, reads NAGVMQNPRHLVRRRGQEARLRCSPMKGHSHVYWYRQLPEEGLKFMVYLQKENIIDESGMPKERFSAEFPKEGPSILRIQQVVRGDSAAYFCASSRLGRDTGELFFGEGSRLTVL.